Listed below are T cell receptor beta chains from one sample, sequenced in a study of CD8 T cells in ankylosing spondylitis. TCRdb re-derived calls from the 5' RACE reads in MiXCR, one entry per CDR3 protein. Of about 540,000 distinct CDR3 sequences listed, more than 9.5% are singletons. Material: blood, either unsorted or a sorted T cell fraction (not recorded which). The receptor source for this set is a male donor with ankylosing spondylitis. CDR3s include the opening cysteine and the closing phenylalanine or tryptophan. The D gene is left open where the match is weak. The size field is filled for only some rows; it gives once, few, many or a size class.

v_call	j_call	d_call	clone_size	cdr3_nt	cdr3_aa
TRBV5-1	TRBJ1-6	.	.	TGCGCCAGCAGCTTAGATGCCGGGAATTCACCCCTCCACTTT	CASSLDAGNSPLHF
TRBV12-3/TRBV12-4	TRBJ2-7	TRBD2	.	TGTGCCAGCAGTTTTTTAAGCGGGAGTGTCTACGAGCAGTACTTC	CASSFLSGSVYEQYF
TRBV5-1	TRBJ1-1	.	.	TGCGCCAGCAGCTTGAGCCGGGGGCAGGGGACTGAAGCTTTCTTT	CASSLSRGQGTEAFF
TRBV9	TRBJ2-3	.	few	TGTGCCAGCAGCGTAGGAGCGGCAATTGGCACAGATACGCAGTATTTT	CASSVGAAIGTDTQYF
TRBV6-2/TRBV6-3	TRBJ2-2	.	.	TGTGCCAGCAGTTACTCCGGACTAACGGGAGTCCCTCGCGACACCGGGGAGCCGTTTTTT	CASSYSGLTGVPRDTGEPFF
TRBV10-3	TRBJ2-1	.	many	TGTGCCATCAGTGAGTCAAGACTAGAGGTCGACAATGAGCAGTTCTTC	CAISESRLEVDNEQFF
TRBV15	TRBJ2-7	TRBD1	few	TGTGCCACCAGCACACAGGGGGCGCAGGAGCAGTACTTC	CATSTQGAQEQYF
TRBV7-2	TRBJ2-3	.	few	TGTGCCAGCAGTTTCGTCGGGACGACAAGCACAGATACGCAGTATTTT	CASSFVGTTSTDTQYF
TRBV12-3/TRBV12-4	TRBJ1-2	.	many	TGTGCCAGCAGTTTGGGGGTACAAACCTCTGGCTACACCTTC	CASSLGVQTSGYTF
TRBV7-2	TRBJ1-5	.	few	TGTGCCAGCAGCTTAGACTGGGGCAGGGAGAATCAGCCCCAGCATTTT	CASSLDWGRENQPQHF
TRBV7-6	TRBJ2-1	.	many	TGTGCCAGCAGCTTAGAAGGGCGTGAGCAGTTCTTC	CASSLEGREQFF
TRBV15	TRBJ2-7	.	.	TGTGCCACCAGCAGAGATCCCGGTAGTACCTACGAGCAGTACTTC	CATSRDPGSTYEQYF
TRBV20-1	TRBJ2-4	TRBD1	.	TGCAGTGCCGGACAGGGGGAAGGTATTATAGCCAAAAACATTCAGTACTTC	CSAGQGEGIIAKNIQYF
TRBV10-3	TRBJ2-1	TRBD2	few	TGTGCCATCAGTAGCGGACTAGCGGGAGAGGAGTTCTTC	CAISSGLAGEEFF
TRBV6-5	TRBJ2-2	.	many	TGTGCCAGCAGTTGGGACGGGAACACCGGGGAGCTGTTTTTT	CASSWDGNTGELFF
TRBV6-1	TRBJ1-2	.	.	TGTGCCAGCAGCGACCCTCGATGGGGTATGCGCGGCTACACCTTC	CASSDPRWGMRGYTF
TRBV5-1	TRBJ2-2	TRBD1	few	TGCGCCAGCAGCTTGCAACAGGGGACCACCGGGGAGCTGTTTTTT	CASSLQQGTTGELFF
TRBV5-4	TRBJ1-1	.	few	TGTGCCAGCAGCGTAGGTTGGGGCACTGAAGCTTTCTTT	CASSVGWGTEAFF
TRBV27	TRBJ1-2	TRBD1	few	TGTGCCAGCAAAGAGACAGGGGAGGGCTATGGCTACACCTTC	CASKETGEGYGYTF
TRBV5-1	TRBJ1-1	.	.	TGCGCCAGCAGCTTGGGAGCGGGGGCCATGAACACTGAAGCTTTCTTT	CASSLGAGAMNTEAFF
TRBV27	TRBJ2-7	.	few	TGTGCCAGATACTACGAGCAGTACTTC	CARYYEQYF
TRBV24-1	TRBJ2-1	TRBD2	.	TGTGCCACCAGTGATCCCGGGACTAGCGGGAGTAATGAGCAGTTCTTC	CATSDPGTSGSNEQFF
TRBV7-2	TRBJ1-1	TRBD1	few	TGTGCCAGCAGCTCCCCCGACAGGGTAGACACTGAAGCTTTCTTT	CASSSPDRVDTEAFF
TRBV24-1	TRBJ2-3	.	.	TGTGCCACCAGCGGAGGTTCCCCCCCAGATACGCAGTATTTT	CATSGGSPPDTQYF
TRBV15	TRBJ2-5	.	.	TGTGCCACCAGCAGAGAATGGCAAGAGACCCAGTACTTC	CATSREWQETQYF
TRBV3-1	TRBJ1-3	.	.	TGTGCCAGCAGCCAAGACGGGACACCTGGAAACACCATATATTTT	CASSQDGTPGNTIYF
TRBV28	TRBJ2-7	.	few	TGTGCCAGCAGTCCCCCGTTCTACGAGCAGTACTTC	CASSPPFYEQYF
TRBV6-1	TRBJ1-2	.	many	TGTGCCAGCAGTCCCCGGGGCAGGGAGTATGGCTACACCTTC	CASSPRGREYGYTF
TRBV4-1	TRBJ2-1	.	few	TGCGCCAGCAGCCTCTCAGGGGGGCTTAATGAGCAGTTCTTC	CASSLSGGLNEQFF
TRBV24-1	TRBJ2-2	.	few	TGTGCCACCAGTGCCCCTCGGGGCGGGGCCGGCGGGGAGCTGTTTTTT	CATSAPRGGAGGELFF
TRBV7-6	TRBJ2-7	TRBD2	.	TGTGCCAGCAGCTTGACCGGGACTAGCGCCTACGAGCAGTACTTC	CASSLTGTSAYEQYF
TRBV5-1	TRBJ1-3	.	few	TGCGCCAGCAGCCTTCTGACAGCGAGCTCTGGAAACACCATATATTTT	CASSLLTASSGNTIYF
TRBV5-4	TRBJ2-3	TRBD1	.	TGTGCCAGCAGCTTGGAAGGGACAGGGGCCCGACGCACAGATACGCAGTATTTT	CASSLEGTGARRTDTQYF
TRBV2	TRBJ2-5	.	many	TGTGCCAGCAGTTTCGAGCAAGAGACCCAGTACTTC	CASSFEQETQYF
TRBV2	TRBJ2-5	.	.	TGTGCCAGCAGTGTATCGCCCCCCGGGGGGACCCAGTACTTC	CASSVSPPGGTQYF
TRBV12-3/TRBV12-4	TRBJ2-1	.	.	TGTGCCAGCGATCAATCCAACAATGAGCAGTTCTTC	CASDQSNNEQFF
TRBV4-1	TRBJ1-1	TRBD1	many	TGCGCCAGCAGCCAACGGACAGGGGCGGACACTGAAGCTTTCTTT	CASSQRTGADTEAFF
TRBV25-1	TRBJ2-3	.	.	TGTGCCAGCAGTGAATCGCCAGGAACAGATACGCAGTATTTT	CASSESPGTDTQYF
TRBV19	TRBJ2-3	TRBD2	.	TGTGCCAGTAGTATAGCTACGGGAGGAACAGATACGCAGTATTTT	CASSIATGGTDTQYF
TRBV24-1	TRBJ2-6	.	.	TGTGCCACCAGTGATGACAGGCTAAGCTCTGGGGCCAACGTCCTGACTTTC	CATSDDRLSSGANVLTF
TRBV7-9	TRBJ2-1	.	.	TGTGCCAGCAGTCCTGTTCGGGGGGCCAGCTACAATGAGCAGTTCTTC	CASSPVRGASYNEQFF
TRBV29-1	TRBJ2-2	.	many	TGCAGCGTTGAGGGGGCGGTCACCGGGGAGCTGTTTTTT	CSVEGAVTGELFF
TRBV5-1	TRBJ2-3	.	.	TGCGCCAGCAGCTTCGCGGGCCTTGAGACGCAGTATTTT	CASSFAGLETQYF
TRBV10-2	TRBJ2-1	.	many	TGCGCCAGCAGTGAGTCGTGGGCAGGGTCGACTGAGCAGTTCTTC	CASSESWAGSTEQFF
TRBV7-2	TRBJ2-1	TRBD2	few	TGTGCCAGCAGCTTAGCCAGCGGGAGTAACAATGAGCAGTTCTTC	CASSLASGSNNEQFF
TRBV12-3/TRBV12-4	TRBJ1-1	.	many	TGTGCCAGCAGCCCCGGGACGGCCAGTGAAGCTTTCTTT	CASSPGTASEAFF
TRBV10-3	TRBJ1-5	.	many	TGTGCCATCAGTGTGGAGGGTGGCAATCAGCCCCAGCATTTT	CAISVEGGNQPQHF
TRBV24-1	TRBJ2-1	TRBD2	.	TGTGCCACCAGTGATGCTAGCGGGAGGAGCTCCTACAATGAGCAGTTCTTC	CATSDASGRSSYNEQFF
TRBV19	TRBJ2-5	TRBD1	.	TGTGCCAGTAGTGTCACAGGGGGAGAGACCCAGTACTTC	CASSVTGGETQYF
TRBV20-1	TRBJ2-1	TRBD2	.	TGCAGTGCTAGAGACGGGGGGAAAGTGTACGATGAGCAGTTCTTC	CSARDGGKVYDEQFF
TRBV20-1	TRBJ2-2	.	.	TGCAGTGCTAGGATCTTAGCCCCCGGGTACACCGGGGAGCTGTTTTTT	CSARILAPGYTGELFF
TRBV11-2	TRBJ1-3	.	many	TGTGCCAGCAGCTTAGGCGGCAGTCAAAACACCATATATTTT	CASSLGGSQNTIYF
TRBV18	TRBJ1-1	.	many	TGTGCCAGCTCCCCTACCGGGGTAAAGGACACTGAAGCTTTCTTT	CASSPTGVKDTEAFF
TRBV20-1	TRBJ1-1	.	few	TGCAGTGCTAGAGAAGAGGGGCGAGGTGGAGAAGCTTTCTTT	CSAREEGRGGEAFF